These 9 T cell receptor beta chains came from one sample sequenced in a study of T cells in Graves' hyperthyroidism and ophthalmopathy. There were TCR beta CDR3 regions amplified from RNA transcripts. Researchers ran a first-round RT-PCR on the TCR CDR3 using the HTBI primer set. TCRdb analysed the multiplex PCR reads with MiXCR anew, one entry per CDR3 protein. There are 300,000 or so distinct CDR3 sequences in the sample; around 20% occur only once, and around half lies in the top ten. Sequenced input: blood. All receptors come from a woman aged 45 to 65 with Graves' hyperthyroidism.

This chain uses TRBV6-1 with TRBJ2-3; possibly TRBD2 for D (7 bases). The germline V gene has CDR1 MNHNS and CDR2 SASEGT. V shed 8 bases and J shed 1 base, with 13 bases lying between them. The CDR3 has 14 residues. The DNA for the CDR3 is TGTGCCAGCTTGAGGGAGGGGGGCACAGATACGCAGTATTTT. Protein product: CASLREGGTDTQYF.

This clonotype was picked up many times. This chain links TRBV7-8 with TRBJ2-7; weak D call: TRBD1 (6 bases). Trimming stripped 1 base from V and 3 bases from J, with 10 bases between. Germline CDR1 reads SGHVS; CDR2 reads FQNEAQ. The CDR3 consists of 14 residues. The CDR3 spells CASSLGQGNYEQYF. Here the CDR3 DNA reads TGTGCCAGCAGCTTAGGGCAGGGGAACTACGAGCAGTACTTC.

The J gene is TRBJ1-6, the V gene TRBV27; a weak D match, TRBD1 (5 bases). The CDR3 spans 15 residues. From germline, CDR1 is MNHEY and CDR2 SMNVEV (reference sequence). V lost 4 bases and J 1 base, leaving 8 bases between the germline ends. The DNA for the CDR3 is TGTGCCAGCAGTTCCGGGGCTTCCTATAATTCACCCCTCCACTTT. It is translated as CASSSGASYNSPLHF.

In this sample, this clonotype turned up many times. The V call is TRBV15, the J call TRBJ1-1, with 7 nucleotides matching TRBD1. With V trimmed by 0 bases and J by 0 bases, 10 bases remained unmatched. The CDR3 loop spans 18 amino acids. From germline, CDR1 is LNHNV and CDR2 YYDKDF (reference sequence). The CDR3 nucleotides read TGTGCCACCAGCAGAGATATCGGGGGACAGACCATGAACACTGAAGCTTTCTTT. It encodes CATSRDIGGQTMNTEAFF.

This clonotype was counted many times. The chain carries TRBV7-9 and TRBJ2-3; 12 nucleotides line up with TRBD2. Germline values: CDR1 SEHNR, CDR2 FQNEAQ (reference sequence). The CDR3 is made up of 16 amino acids. With 5 bases clipped from V and 5 bases from J, the junction kept 8 bases outside the gene matches. This chain's CDR3 is CASSRLAGVLIDTQYF. CDR3 DNA: TGTGCCAGCAGCAGACTAGCGGGGGTGCTCATAGATACGCAGTATTTT. Together with reference TRBV7-9 and TRBJ2-3, the CDR3 gives the full variable domain: DTGVSQNPRHKITKRGQNVTFRCDPISEHNRLYWYRQTLGQGPEFLTYFQNEAQLEKSRLLSDRFSAERPKGSFSTLEIQRTEQGDSAMYLCASSRLAGVLIDTQYFGPGTRLTVL.

At least ten counts were recorded for this clonotype. V usage is TRBV20-1 and J usage is TRBJ1-1, with D possibly being TRBD1 (5 bases). Deletions cut 3 bases from V and 3 bases from J, with 11 bases between. The CDR3 has 13 amino acids. Germline-derived CDR1 and CDR2 are DFQATT and SNEGSKA (reference sequence). The CDR3 sequence: CSASDSPDTEAFF. For the CDR3, the DNA is TGCAGTGCTAGTGACAGTCCAGACACTGAAGCTTTCTTT.

This clonotype was recorded many times. V gene TRBV10-3 combines with J gene TRBJ2-2, with D tentatively TRBD2 (5 bases). The CDR3 sequence is 14 residues long. With 10 bases removed from V and 5 bases from J, the gap between germline ends came to 17 bases. Germline-derived CDR1 and CDR2 are ENHRY and SYGVKD. In DNA, the CDR3 is TGTGCCACCCGTAGGGAGAGGAGGACCGGGGAGCTGTTTTTT. Translating it yields CATRRERRTGELFF.

This clonotype showed up many times. This chain connects TRBV5-1 to TRBJ2-3; D not certain. Germline CDR1 SGHRS, CDR2 YFSETQ. V lost 3 bases and J lost 5, with 7 bases in between. The CDR3 has 12 amino acids. The CDR3 coding sequence is TGCGCCAGCAGCTCCCGGAAAGATACGCAGTATTTT. This codes for CASSSRKDTQYF.

This clonotype was recorded at least ten times. The rearrangement uses TRBV11-2 and TRBJ2-1, with 7 positions matching TRBD2. The CDR3 runs 17 residues. J gave up 3 bases and V 1 base, and 9 bases lay outside the gene matches. Per germline, CDR1 SGHAT and CDR2 FQNNGV. CDR3 region: CASSLGLTSELYNEQFF. In DNA form, the CDR3 reads TGTGCCAGCAGCTTAGGATTAACTAGCGAGCTCTACAATGAGCAGTTCTTC.